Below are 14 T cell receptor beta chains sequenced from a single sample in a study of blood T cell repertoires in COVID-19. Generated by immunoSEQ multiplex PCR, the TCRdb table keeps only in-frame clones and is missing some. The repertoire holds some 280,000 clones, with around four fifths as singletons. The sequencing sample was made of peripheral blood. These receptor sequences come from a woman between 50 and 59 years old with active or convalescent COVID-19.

In nucleotides, the CDR3 is TGCGCCAGCAGTTACAGGACTAGCACCGGGACAGATACGCAGTATTTT. It translates to CASSYRTSTGTDTQYF. The chain joins TRBV5-1 to TRBJ2-3; 8 bases are a match to TRBD2. The CDR3 is 16 amino acids. The V segment lost 5 bases and the J segment 3 bases; nucleotides outside the gene matches: 11. Germline CDR1 reads SGHRS; CDR2 reads YFSETQ.

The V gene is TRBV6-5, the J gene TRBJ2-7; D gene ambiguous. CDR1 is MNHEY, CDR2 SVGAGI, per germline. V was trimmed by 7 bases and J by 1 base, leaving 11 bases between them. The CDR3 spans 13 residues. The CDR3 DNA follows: TGTGCCAGCATGGCTGATAATTCCTACGAGCAGTACTTC. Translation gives CASMADNSYEQYF.

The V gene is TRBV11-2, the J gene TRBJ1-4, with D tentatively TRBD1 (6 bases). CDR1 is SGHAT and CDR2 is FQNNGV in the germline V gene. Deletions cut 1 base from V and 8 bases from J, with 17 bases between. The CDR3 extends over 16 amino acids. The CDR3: CASSLVVGRGGEKLFF. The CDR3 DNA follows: TGTGCCAGCAGCTTAGTGGTAGGCAGGGGTGGCGAAAAACTGTTTTTT.

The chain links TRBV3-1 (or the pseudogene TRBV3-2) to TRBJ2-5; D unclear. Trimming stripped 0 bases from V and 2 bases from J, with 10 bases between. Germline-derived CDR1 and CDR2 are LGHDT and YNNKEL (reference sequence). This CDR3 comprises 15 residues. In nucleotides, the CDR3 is TGTGCCAGCAGCCAAGATTTCCGTATTCAAGAGACCCAGTACTTC. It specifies CASSQDFRIQETQYF.

The CDR3 DNA follows: TGCAGTGCTAGTGATGGACTGGATTCACCCCTCCACTTT. It specifies CSASDGLDSPLHF. The chain employs TRBV20-1 and TRBJ1-6, with unresolved D. The CDR3 loop spans 13 amino acids. Between the trimmed V and J ends, which lost 3 bases and 8 bases, there was a span of 11 bases. The germline CDR1 and CDR2 sequences are DFQATT and SNEGSKA (reference sequence).

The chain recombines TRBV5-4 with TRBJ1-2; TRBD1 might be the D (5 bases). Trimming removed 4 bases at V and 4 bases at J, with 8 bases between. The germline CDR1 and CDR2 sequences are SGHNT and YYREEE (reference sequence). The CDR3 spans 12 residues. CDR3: CASSPDSYGYTF. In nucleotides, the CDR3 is TGTGCCAGCAGCCCTGACAGCTATGGCTACACCTTC. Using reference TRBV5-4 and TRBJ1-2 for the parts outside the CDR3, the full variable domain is ETGVTQSPTHLIKTRGQQVTLRCSSQSGHNTVSWYQQALGQGPQFIFQYYREEENGRGNFPPRFSGLQFPNYSSELNVNALELDDSALYLCASSPDSYGYTFGSGTRLTVV.

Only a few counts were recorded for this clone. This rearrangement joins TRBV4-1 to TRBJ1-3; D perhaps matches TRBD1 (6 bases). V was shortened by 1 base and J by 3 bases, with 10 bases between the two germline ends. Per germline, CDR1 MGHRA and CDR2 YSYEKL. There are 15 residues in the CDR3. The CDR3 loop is CASSQVTGFGNTIYF. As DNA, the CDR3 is TGCGCCAGCAGCCAAGTTACAGGGTTTGGAAACACCATATATTTT.

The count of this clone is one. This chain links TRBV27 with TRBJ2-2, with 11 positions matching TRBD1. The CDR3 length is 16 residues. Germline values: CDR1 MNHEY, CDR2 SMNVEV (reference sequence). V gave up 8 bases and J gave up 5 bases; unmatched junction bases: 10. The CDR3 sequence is CASVNTGTGGTGELFF. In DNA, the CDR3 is TGTGCCAGCGTCAATACCGGGACAGGGGGAACCGGGGAGCTGTTTTTT.

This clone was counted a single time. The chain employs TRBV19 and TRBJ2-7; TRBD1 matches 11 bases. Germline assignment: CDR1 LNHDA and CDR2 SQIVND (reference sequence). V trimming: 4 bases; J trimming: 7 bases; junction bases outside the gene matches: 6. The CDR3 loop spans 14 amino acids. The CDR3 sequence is CASSTTDRGQEQYF. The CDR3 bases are TGTGCCAGTAGTACAACGGACAGGGGGCAGGAGCAGTACTTC.

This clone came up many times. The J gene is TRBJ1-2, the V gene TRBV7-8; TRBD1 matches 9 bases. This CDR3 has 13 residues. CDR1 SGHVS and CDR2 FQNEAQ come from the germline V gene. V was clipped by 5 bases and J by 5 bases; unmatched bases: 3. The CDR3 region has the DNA TGTGCCAGCAGCCAGGGACAGGGTTATGGCTACACCTTC. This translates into CASSQGQGYGYTF.

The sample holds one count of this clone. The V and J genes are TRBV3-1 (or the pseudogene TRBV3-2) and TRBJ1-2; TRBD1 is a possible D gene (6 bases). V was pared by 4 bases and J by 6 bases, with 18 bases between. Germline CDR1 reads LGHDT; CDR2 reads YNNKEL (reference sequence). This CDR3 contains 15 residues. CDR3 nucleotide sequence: TGTGCCAGCAGCCGAACTATTACAGGGCTGGATGGCTACACCTTC. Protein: CASSRTITGLDGYTF.

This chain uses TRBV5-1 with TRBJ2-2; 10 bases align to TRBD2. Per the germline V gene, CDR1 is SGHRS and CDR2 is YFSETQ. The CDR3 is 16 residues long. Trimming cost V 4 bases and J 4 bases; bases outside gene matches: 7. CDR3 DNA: TGCGCCAGCAGCCCGCTAGCGGGAGTGACCACCGGGGAGCTGTTTTTT. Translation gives CASSPLAGVTTGELFF.

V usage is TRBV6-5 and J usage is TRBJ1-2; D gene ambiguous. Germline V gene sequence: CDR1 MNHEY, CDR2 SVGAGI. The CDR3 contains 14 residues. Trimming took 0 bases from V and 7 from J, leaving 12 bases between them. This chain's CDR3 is CASSYSASRSGYTF. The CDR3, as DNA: TGTGCCAGCAGTTACTCGGCCTCCCGGAGTGGCTACACCTTC.

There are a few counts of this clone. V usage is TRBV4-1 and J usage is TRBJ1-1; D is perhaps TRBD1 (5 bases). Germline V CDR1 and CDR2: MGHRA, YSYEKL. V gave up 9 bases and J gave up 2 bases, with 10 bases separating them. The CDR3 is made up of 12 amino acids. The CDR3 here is CASSGVNTEAFF. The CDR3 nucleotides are TGCGCCAGTTCGGGGGTTAACACTGAAGCTTTCTTT.